This TCR beta chain was observed in a study of T cells after yellow fever vaccination. About the research overall: Fractions with few cells were prepared using SMART-Seq v4 Ultra Low Input. Broader study findings: Boosting was followed by the reappearance of most primary-vaccination clones (96% CD4, roughly 90% CD8).

A note on this clonotype: The antigen is not known.

They built TCR cDNA with 5'RACE template switching, a step that put in a universal primer site and UMIs. Using its own MiXCR run on the 5' RACE reads, TCRdb lists one record per CDR3 protein. Here the sample spans about 350,000 distinct CDR3 sequences, approximately 8% being singletons. The CDR3 length is 16 residues. V lost 4 bases and J 3 bases, leaving 18 bases between the germline ends. Germline CDR1 reads LGHNA; CDR2 reads YSLEER. The TCR was taken from a man in his late teens or twenties who received the YFV17D yellow fever vaccine. The material was PBMCs, obtained approximately 47 days after the first yellow fever vaccination. The chain employs TRBV4-3 and TRBJ1-1, with D possibly TRBD1 on 6 matching bases. CDR3 loop: CASSRGSQGMHTEAFF. CDR3 nucleotide sequence: TGCGCCAGCAGCCGCGGAAGTCAGGGGATGCACACTGAAGCTTTCTTT.